One and the same sample provided the 6 T cell receptor beta chains below, sequenced in a study of brain T cells in children with intractable seizures. Some clones are missing from TCRdb's copy, which holds only in-frame ones; the method was immunoSEQ multiplex PCR. Of under 150,000 clones listed, 85% to 95% are singletons. The input for sequencing was peripheral blood, taken at surgery. The source is a boy under three years old with hemimegalencephaly and intractable seizures.

The chain recombines TRBV24-1 with TRBJ2-2, with 11 bases matching TRBD1. CDR1 and CDR2 from the germline V gene are KGHDR and SFDVKD. CDR3 length equals 15 residues. J lost 8 bases, V lost 4 bases, and 5 bases had no gene match. The CDR3 DNA sequence: TGTGCCACCAGTGACCCGGGACAGGGGGGAGGGGAGCTGTTTTTT. This gives the protein CATSDPGQGGGELFF.

This chain uses TRBV13 with TRBJ1-1, with D uncertain. Germline lookup yields CDR1 PRHDT and CDR2 FYEKMQ (reference sequence). V lost 0 bases to trimming and J lost 4 bases, with 3 bases between them. The CDR3 covers 12 residues. The DNA for the CDR3 is TGTGCCAGCAGCTTAGGGCGCACTGAAGCTTTCTTT. Its translation: CASSLGRTEAFF.

The gene calls are TRBV9 and TRBJ2-5; no definite D call. CDR3 length equals 13 residues. Germline values: CDR1 SGDLS, CDR2 YYNGEE. The V end was cut by 3 bases, the J end by 0 bases, with 6 bases between. The CDR3 bases are TGTGCCAGCAGCGCGGGTAACCAAGAGACCCAGTACTTC. This encodes CASSAGNQETQYF.

V gene TRBV18 combines with J gene TRBJ2-2; D gene unclear. Germline V gene data show CDR1 as KGHSH and CDR2 as LQKENI. This CDR3 is built from 13 residues. Between the trimmed V and J ends, which lost 3 bases and 6 bases, there was a span of 8 bases. CDR3 in amino acids: CASSPKEPGELFF. CDR3 nucleotides: TGTGCCAGCTCACCGAAGGAGCCCGGGGAGCTGTTTTTT.

The genes are TRBV3-1 (or the pseudogene TRBV3-2) and TRBJ2-7; D call uncertain. Trimming shortened V by 2 bases and J by 5 bases, and 13 bases separated the two germline ends. This CDR3 is built from 14 residues. Germline V CDR1 and CDR2: LGHDT, YNNKEL (reference sequence). Here the CDR3 DNA reads TGTGCCAGCAGCCAACATCCCCGGGCCCACGAGCAGTACTTC. Encoded protein: CASSQHPRAHEQYF.

The J gene is TRBJ2-7, the V gene TRBV30; D remains unclear. The CDR3 sequence is 13 residues long. Trimming took 1 base from V and 4 from J, leaving 11 bases between them. CDR1 GTSNPN and CDR2 SVGIG come from the germline V gene (reference sequence). The CDR3 is CAWSGVVGYEQYF. For the CDR3, the DNA is TGTGCCTGGAGTGGGGTCGTCGGGTACGAGCAGTACTTC.